This T cell receptor (beta chain) was identified in a study of multiple sclerosis patients with progressive multifocal leukoencephalopathy. To note about this clone: Its antigen is undetermined.

Described time point: time of PML onset. All PML patients were female, and all patients had earlier interferon beta. General observations from the study: PML-onset expanded TRB clones were detectable before and during natalizumab therapy.

V lost 8 bases to trimming and J lost 2 bases, with 12 bases between them. CDR3 length: 13 amino acids. Germline V gene lookup returns CDR1 MDHEN and CDR2 SYDVKM. Libraries were prepared by immunoSEQ multiplex PCR; TCRdb keeps only in-frame clonotypes and omits some of them. The repertoire has over 25,000 clones, about 90% of them found once; the top ten carry 3% to 3.5%. This TCR derives from a human donor with progressive multifocal leukoencephalopathy. Here the sequenced sample was PBMCs, taken from a patient treated with natalizumab. This chain joins TRBV28 and TRBJ1-1; D gene ambiguous. CDR3 nucleotides: TGTGCCAGCTTAAAGGCGGCTAACACTGAAGCTTTCTTT. Its translation is CASLKAANTEAFF.